Listed here are 20 T cell receptor beta chains from one sample, sequenced in a study of cytomegalovirus exposure and HLA in healthy donors. Vbeta (60) and Jbeta (13) primers were used in the PCR. Some clones are missing from TCRdb's copy, which holds only in-frame ones; the method was immunoSEQ multiplex PCR. In the table there are roughly 80,000 clones, 65% to 85% of which are singletons. The sample consisted of PBMCs. The receptors shown here come from a man between 60 and 75 years old in good health and CMV-seropositive.

This chain connects TRBV7-6 to TRBJ2-2; 8 positions agree with TRBD2. Trimming took 3 bases from V and 4 from J; bases not matched to a gene: 7. Germline V gives CDR1 SGHVS, CDR2 FNYEAQ. The CDR3 sequence is 16 residues long. Here the CDR3 reads CASSLAAGEGTGELFF. The DNA for the CDR3 is TGTGCCAGCAGCTTGGCAGCGGGAGAGGGCACCGGGGAGCTGTTTTTT.

The V call is TRBV5-4, the J call TRBJ2-7, with D possibly TRBD1 on 5 matching bases. The CDR3 has 13 residues. The V end lost 1 base, the J end lost 5 bases, and 10 bases lay between the germline ends. The germline V gene has CDR1 SGHNT and CDR2 YYREEE (reference sequence). CDR3 nucleotide sequence: TGTGCCAGCAGCTTGCGGCAGGGCCACGAGCAGTACTTC. This gives the protein CASSLRQGHEQYF. Variable domain in full (rest from reference TRBV5-4 and TRBJ2-7): ETGVTQSPTHLIKTRGQQVTLRCSSQSGHNTVSWYQQALGQGPQFIFQYYREEENGRGNFPPRFSGLQFPNYSSELNVNALELDDSALYLCASSLRQGHEQYFGPGTRLTVT.

The CDR3 spells CASSPPTAAGGQETQYF. The CDR3 nucleotides are TGTGCCAGCAGCCCGCCCACGGCGGCGGGGGGACAGGAGACCCAGTACTTC. The rearrangement joins TRBV5-4 to TRBJ2-5, with D tentatively TRBD2 (8 bases). The CDR3 has 17 residues. With 4 bases removed from V and 5 bases from J, the gap between germline ends came to 24 bases. The V gene's germline CDR1 is SGHNT and CDR2 YYREEE (reference sequence).

This chain joins TRBV6-1 and TRBJ2-7; 9 bases are shared with TRBD2. J lost 2 bases, V lost 6 bases, and 8 bases had no gene match. The CDR3 consists of 15 residues. The germline V gene has CDR1 MNHNS and CDR2 SASEGT. The CDR3 DNA is TGTGCCAGCAGCCCCAGCGGGGGGACCGCCTACGAGCAGTACTTC. This translates into CASSPSGGTAYEQYF.

The chain joins TRBV6-5 to TRBJ2-2; perhaps TRBD2 as D (5 bases). Germline CDR1 reads MNHEY; CDR2 reads SVGAGI. Trimming stripped 2 bases from V and 6 bases from J, with 13 bases between. The CDR3 covers 15 residues. The CDR3 DNA is TGTGCCAGCAGTTACGATATCGACGGGGCCGGGGAGCTGTTTTTT. Protein: CASSYDIDGAGELFF.

There are a few counts of this clone. V and J are TRBV10-3 and TRBJ2-7, with unresolved D. Germline V gene data show CDR1 as ENHRY and CDR2 as SYGVKD. Trimming shortened V by 2 bases and J by 2 bases, and 16 bases separated the two germline ends. This CDR3 is built from 16 residues. For the CDR3, the DNA is TGTGCCATCAGTGAGGTTGGCCAACATCGGGCCTACGAGCAGTACTTC. Translation: CAISEVGQHRAYEQYF.

The rearrangement uses TRBV4-2 and TRBJ2-3; 11 nucleotides line up with TRBD2. The CDR3 spans 16 residues. The germline CDR1 and CDR2 sequences are LGHNA and YNFKEQ. J lost 4 bases, V lost 2 bases, and 5 bases had no gene match. The CDR3 region is CASSQRSGGAADTQYF. The DNA for the CDR3 is TGTGCCAGCAGCCAACGTAGCGGGGGGGCGGCAGATACGCAGTATTTT.

V usage is TRBV7-9 and J usage is TRBJ2-6; D may be TRBD1 (6 bases). Deletions cut 5 bases from V and 4 bases from J, with 12 bases between. Germline CDR1 and CDR2: SEHNR and FQNEAQ (reference sequence). This CDR3 is built from 15 residues. CDR3 nucleotides: TGTGCCAGCAGCGATACAGGGATGGGGGCCAACGTCCTGACTTTC. Residues: CASSDTGMGANVLTF.

This clone was observed a single time. A junction end diverges from the germline sequence, so it may reflect a read error. The V and J genes are TRBV7-9 and TRBJ1-1; TRBD1 might be the D (5 bases). There are 15 residues in the CDR3. Germline V gene data show CDR1 as SEHNR and CDR2 as FQNEAQ (reference sequence). The CDR3 sequence: CSSSSPGGLFTEAFF. The CDR3 DNA reads TGTTCCAGCAGCTCCCCCGGGGGACTCTTCACTGAAGCTTTCTTT.

This clone came up a few times. The V and J genes are TRBV6-1 and TRBJ2-7; D is undetermined. The CDR3 contains 14 residues. V lost 5 bases to trimming and J lost 3 bases, with 14 bases between them. Germline CDR1 MNHNS, CDR2 SASEGT. The CDR3 nucleotides are TGTGCCAGCAGTACGGATAGGAGAAGCTACGAGCAGTACTTC. Amino acid sequence: CASSTDRRSYEQYF.

The gene calls are TRBV4-3 and TRBJ2-1; D is unresolved. CDR1 LGHNA and CDR2 YSLEER come from the germline V gene. CDR3 length equals 14 residues. Deletions cut 1 base from V and 4 bases from J, with 8 bases between. The CDR3: CASSQGPGYNEQFF. The CDR3 DNA reads TGCGCCAGCAGCCAAGGTCCAGGTTACAATGAGCAGTTCTTC.

This sequence joins TRBV7-8 and TRBJ2-5; no reliable D call. V gave up 2 bases and J gave up 5 bases, with 15 bases separating them. The CDR3 covers 15 residues. Germline values: CDR1 SGHVS, CDR2 FQNEAQ. The CDR3, as DNA: TGTGCCAGCAGCTTAAAAGCACAGCCGCCCGAGACCCAGTACTTC. This codes for CASSLKAQPPETQYF.

V gene TRBV11-3 combines with J gene TRBJ2-3, with 11 bases fitting TRBD1. The CDR3 has 17 residues. Germline CDR1 and CDR2: SGHNT and YENEEA. Losses at the gene ends were 1 base for V and 7 bases for J; bases not matched to a gene: 10. CDR3 amino acids: CASSLGTGGAGLNTQYF. The CDR3 DNA follows: TGTGCCAGCAGCTTAGGGACAGGGGGCGCTGGGTTGAATACGCAGTATTTT.

This clone has just a few counts. The CDR3 sequence: CASRIGENTEAFF. CDR3 bases: TGTGCCAGCAGGATAGGGGAGAACACTGAAGCTTTCTTT. V usage is TRBV6-6 and J usage is TRBJ1-1; D is possibly TRBD1 (5 bases). V lost 6 bases and J 1 base, leaving 9 bases between the germline ends. The CDR3 has 13 amino acids. Germline V gene lookup returns CDR1 MNHNY and CDR2 SVGAGI (reference sequence).

The V and J genes are TRBV5-1 and TRBJ1-5, with TRBD1 matching over 8 bases. Germline V gene sequence: CDR1 SGHRS, CDR2 YFSETQ. Trimming at V came to 1 base and at J to 6 bases, leaving 6 bases not matched to a gene. This CDR3 has 15 residues. The CDR3 DNA is TGCGCCAGCAGCTTGTTTGCAGGGGGCGGTCAGCCCCAGCATTTT. Amino acid sequence: CASSLFAGGGQPQHF.

This sequence joins TRBV29-1 and TRBJ2-7; TRBD1 matches at 9 bases. CDR1 and CDR2 from the germline V gene are SQVTM and ANQGSEA. This CDR3 is built from 16 residues. The V gene end was trimmed by 1 base and the J gene end by 2 bases; junction bases not matched to a gene: 9. Here the CDR3 DNA reads TGCAGCGTTGAAGGCGGTACGGGACAGGGAACCTACGAGCAGTACTTC. Protein product: CSVEGGTGQGTYEQYF.

V is TRBV6-5 and J is TRBJ2-5; the match to TRBD1 covers 8 bases. V dropped 9 bases and J dropped 2; count of bases not matched to a gene: 11. Germline V gene data show CDR1 as MNHEY and CDR2 as SVGAGI. The CDR3 spans 15 residues. The chain's CDR3 is CASCRGRPPQETQYF. The CDR3 DNA reads TGTGCCAGTTGCAGGGGGCGCCCCCCACAAGAGACCCAGTACTTC.

The chain is built from TRBV12-5 and TRBJ2-7; TRBD2 aligns across 13 bases. This CDR3 has 16 amino acids. Looked up from germline, CDR1 is LGHNT and CDR2 is FRNRAP. V trimming: 0 bases; J trimming: 5 bases; junction bases outside the gene matches: 4. CDR3 sequence: CASGLVPGLAGDEQYF. CDR3 nucleotide sequence: TGTGCTAGTGGTTTGGTACCCGGACTAGCGGGGGACGAGCAGTACTTC.

The chain is built from TRBV27 and TRBJ1-5, with TRBD1 as a possible D gene (5 bases). Germline assignment: CDR1 MNHEY and CDR2 SMNVEV (reference sequence). Trimming removed 2 bases at V and 5 bases at J, with 7 bases between. The CDR3 runs 13 residues. CDR3 region: CASSLDSYQPQHF. The CDR3 bases are TGTGCCAGCAGTTTAGACAGCTATCAGCCCCAGCATTTT.

In this sample, this clone turned up once. This chain uses TRBV18 with TRBJ2-7; D is possibly TRBD2 (6 bases). The CDR3 loop spans 14 amino acids. Germline CDR1 KGHSH, CDR2 LQKENI. V was cut by 1 base and J by 2 bases, with 9 bases left in between. CDR3 nucleotides: TGTGCCAGCTCACCACTAGCGGATACCTACGAGCAGTACTTC. This gives the protein CASSPLADTYEQYF.